The 5 T cell receptor beta chains listed next were all sequenced from one sample in a study of shared clonotypes between healthy human individuals. Clones were read by immunoSEQ multiplex PCR, and TCRdb kept only the in-frame ones, dropping some. The sample has around 95,000 clones; about 45% are singletons. Sequencing was done on a sample of PBMCs. These receptors all come from a woman between 35 and 50 years old in good health. Some clones in this sample may be carry-over from other donors' samples.

Comments on this clone: Only one base separates this from a far larger clonotype, so it likely reflects a read error. V usage is TRBV29-1 and J usage is TRBJ2-7; TRBD2 aligns across 8 bases. The CDR3 is 13 amino acids. Germline-derived CDR1 and CDR2 are SQVTM and ANQGSEA. DNA of the CDR3: TGCAGCGTTGAAGTTAGCGGGACCTACGAGCGGTACTTC. Translated, it gives CSVEVSGTYERYF.

V gene TRBV4-3 combines with J gene TRBJ2-7, with 7 bases lining up with TRBD2. The germline V gene encodes CDR1 LGHNA and CDR2 YSLEER. J gave up 3 bases and V 0 bases, and 2 bases lay outside the gene matches. The CDR3 has 14 amino acids. In DNA, the CDR3 is TGCGCCAGCAGCCAAGAGACTAGCAGCTACGAGCAGTACTTC. It specifies CASSQETSSYEQYF.

This clone was detected a few times. The chain carries TRBV4-1 and TRBJ1-6; no clear D gene. V was trimmed by 0 bases and J by 0 bases, leaving 9 bases between them. The CDR3 covers 17 residues. Germline V gives CDR1 MGHRA, CDR2 YSYEKL. CDR3: CASSQDTGSSYNSPLHF. In nucleotides, the CDR3 is TGCGCCAGCAGCCAAGATACGGGGAGCTCCTATAATTCACCCCTCCACTTT.

This clone was picked up many times. At one end, the junction sequence differs from germline, possibly due to a read error. Other DNA sequences in this sample translate to the same CDR3. This chain links TRBV20-1 with TRBJ2-3, with 11 bases identical to TRBD2. Germline CDR1 and CDR2: DFQATT and SNEGSKA (reference sequence). The CDR3 length is 11 residues. The CDR3 DNA follows: TGCAGTGCCCTTGGGACTAGCGGAGTTCCTTTT. It is translated as CSALGTSGVPF.

The rearrangement joins TRBV9 to TRBJ2-7; the match to TRBD1 covers 7 bases. The CDR3 is 14 residues long. Germline lookup yields CDR1 SGDLS and CDR2 YYNGEE. J gave up 6 bases and V 3 bases, and 9 bases lay outside the gene matches. Here the CDR3 reads CASSASGQFGEQYF. The CDR3 DNA reads TGTGCCAGCAGCGCATCGGGACAGTTTGGCGAGCAGTACTTC.